These 20 T cell receptor beta chains came from one sample sequenced in a study of blood T cell repertoires in COVID-19 (dated by TCRdb to between 2020 and 2021). Receptor libraries were prepared by the immunoSEQ multiplex PCR assay. Entries here come from immuneACCESS through TCRdb and include only in-frame sequences with V and J called. Some clones fail to appear in such tables; in the studies checked, an unresolved V gene covers under half of the shortfall, and the cause of the remainder is unknown. The sample records 100,000 or so clones, just under 80% of which are singletons. The ten largest make up roughly a third of the sample. The sample was peripheral blood. These receptors were collected from a man in his 70s with active or convalescent COVID-19.

V and J are TRBV6-1 and TRBJ2-1, with a weak D call TRBD1 (5 bases). The CDR3 runs to 14 residues. Germline CDR1 reads MNHNS; CDR2 reads SASEGT. The V end lost 4 bases, the J end lost 1 base, and 8 bases lay between the germline ends. CDR3 residues: CASSGGSSYNEQFF. CDR3 coding DNA: TGTGCCAGCAGTGGGGGCAGTTCCTACAATGAGCAGTTCTTC.

By its share, this clone is medium-sized (0.01 to 0.1%). DNA for the CDR3: TGTGCCAGCAGCGTAGTGGGCCCTAACTATGGCTACACCTTC. Amino acid sequence: CASSVVGPNYGYTF. V gene TRBV9 combines with J gene TRBJ1-2; D is uncertain. Trimming shortened V by 0 bases and J by 0 bases, and 6 bases separated the two germline ends. Germline V CDR1 and CDR2: SGDLS, YYNGEE. This CDR3 comprises 14 residues.

The rearrangement joins TRBV5-4 to TRBJ2-3; 13 nucleotides match TRBD2. V shed 4 bases and J 2 bases; nucleotides not matched to a gene: 7. The CDR3 is made up of 17 amino acids. CDR1 is SGHNT, CDR2 YYREEE, per germline (reference sequence). The CDR3 spells CASSLPGLAGFTDTQYF. In nucleotides, the CDR3 is TGTGCCAGCAGCCTACCGGGACTAGCGGGATTCACAGATACGCAGTATTTT.

The genes are TRBV6-2 or TRBV6-3 and TRBJ1-6; D is possibly TRBD1 (5 bases). Trimming cost V 2 bases and J 9 bases, with 14 bases left between them. The CDR3 extends over 15 amino acids. The germline V gene has CDR1 MNHEY and CDR2 SVGEGT. For the CDR3, the DNA is TGTGCCAGCAGTTACGCGGGGCATTCGGCTTCACCCCTCCACTTT. Amino acids: CASSYAGHSASPLHF.

The V gene is TRBV10-3, the J gene TRBJ1-5, with a weak D call TRBD1 (5 bases). The CDR3 spans 13 residues. The germline CDR1 and CDR2 sequences are ENHRY and SYGVKD. The V end was cut by 6 bases, the J end by 0 bases, with 6 bases between. CDR3 in DNA: TGTGCCATCAGGACAGATAGCAATCAGCCCCAGCATTTT. This codes for CAIRTDSNQPQHF.

V gene TRBV7-6 combines with J gene TRBJ2-2; 9 bases fit TRBD1. After removal of 2 bases from V and 2 bases from J, the junction contained 6 bases not matched to a gene. CDR3 size: 17 residues. From germline, CDR1 is SGHVS and CDR2 FNYEAQ. The CDR3 bases are TGTGCCAGCAGCTTATCTCCGACAGGGGGAAACACCGGGGAGCTGTTTTTT. This gives the protein CASSLSPTGGNTGELFF.

V gene TRBV10-3 combines with J gene TRBJ2-2; 7 bases line up with TRBD2. There are 12 residues in the CDR3. The germline gives CDR1 ENHRY, CDR2 SYGVKD. Trimming removed 9 bases from V and 5 bases from J; junction bases left unmatched: 3. The CDR3 bases are TGTGCCATTTCCGGGGGGACCGGGGAGCTGTTTTTT. Protein product: CAISGGTGELFF.

The sample holds a few counts of this clone. The rearrangement joins TRBV28 to TRBJ1-2, with 8 bases lining up with TRBD1. Germline CDR1 MDHEN, CDR2 SYDVKM. V gave up 5 bases and J gave up 13 bases; unmatched junction bases: 9. This CDR3 is built from 12 residues. The CDR3: CASSTGGKLFTF. CDR3 DNA sequence: TGTGCCAGCAGTACAGGGGGTAAGCTTTTCACCTTC.

The chain recombines TRBV6-2 or TRBV6-3 with TRBJ2-1, with 10 bases identical to TRBD2. The V gene end was trimmed by 6 bases and the J gene end by 8 bases; junction bases not matched to a gene: 16. CDR1 is MNHEY and CDR2 is SVGEGT in the germline V gene. The CDR3 has 17 residues. The CDR3 DNA is TGTGCCAGCAGCCCTGGCCTTTTAGGGCTAGCGGGAGATGAGCAGTTCTTC. This translates into CASSPGLLGLAGDEQFF.

This clone occurred once. The chain recombines TRBV10-3 with TRBJ2-2; 10 positions match TRBD1. The CDR3 sequence is 14 residues long. J gave up 8 bases and V 6 bases, and 6 bases lay outside the gene matches. Per germline, CDR1 ENHRY and CDR2 SYGVKD. The CDR3 nucleotides are TGTGCCATCAGGGGACAGGGGAGGTCGGGGGAGCTGTTTTTT. This translates into CAIRGQGRSGELFF.

V is TRBV5-1 and J is TRBJ1-3, with D unresolved. The CDR3 contains 13 residues. From germline, CDR1 is SGHRS and CDR2 YFSETQ. V gave up 4 bases and J gave up 0 bases, with 5 bases separating them. In nucleotides, the CDR3 is TGCGCCAGCAGCCCCCTCTCTGGAAACACCATATATTTT. Translating it yields CASSPLSGNTIYF.

The chain employs TRBV11-3 and TRBJ2-1, with D possibly matching TRBD1 (5 bases). Trimming removed 2 bases at V and 10 bases at J, with 9 bases between. In germline, CDR1 is SGHNT, CDR2 YENEEA. This CDR3 spans 12 amino acids. CDR3 sequence reads: CASSLLDTEQFF. The CDR3 DNA reads as TGTGCCAGCAGCTTACTGGACACCGAGCAGTTCTTC. Full variable domain (missing parts from reference TRBV11-3 and TRBJ2-1): EAGVVQSPRYKIIEKKQPVAFWCNPISGHNTLYWYLQNLGQGPELLIRYENEEAVDDSQLPKDRFSAERLKGVDSTLKIQPAELGDSAVYLCASSLLDTEQFFGPGTRLTVL.

The rearrangement joins TRBV30 to TRBJ2-5, with TRBD1 matching over 7 bases. CDR3 length equals 14 residues. Germline-derived CDR1 and CDR2 are GTSNPN and SVGIG (reference sequence). Trimming at V came to 5 bases and at J to 4 bases, leaving 10 bases not matched to a gene. The CDR3 region is CAWHKTGLLETQYF. As DNA, the CDR3 is TGTGCCTGGCATAAGACAGGGCTTTTAGAGACCCAGTACTTC. Complete variable domain (other parts from reference TRBV30 and TRBJ2-5): SQTIHQWPATLVQPVGSPLSLECTVEGTSNPNLYWYRQAAGRGLQLLFYSVGIGQISSEVPQNLSASRPQDRQFILSSKKLLLSDSGFYLCAWHKTGLLETQYFGPGTRLLVL.

V and J are TRBV7-2 and TRBJ2-1; D ambiguous. Trimming took 1 base from V and 5 from J, leaving 6 bases between them. The CDR3 covers 13 residues. Germline V lookup: CDR1 SGHTA, CDR2 FQGNSA. CDR3 loop: CASSLVPNNEQFF. The CDR3 bases are TGTGCCAGCAGCTTAGTCCCCAACAATGAGCAGTTCTTC.

This sequence joins TRBV7-9 and TRBJ1-5; D is uncertain. Trimming stripped 0 bases from V and 1 base from J, with 10 bases between. The CDR3 spans 16 residues. The V gene's germline CDR1 is SEHNR and CDR2 FQNEAQ (reference sequence). CDR3 bases: TGTGCCAGCAGCTTAGCGCGGGTGGGAAGCAATCAGCCCCAGCATTTT. It yields the protein CASSLARVGSNQPQHF.

The chain joins TRBV6-1 to TRBJ1-2; perhaps TRBD1 as D (5 bases). The CDR3 runs 14 residues. V dropped 1 base and J dropped 8 bases, with 14 bases sitting between them. Germline V gives CDR1 MNHNS, CDR2 SASEGT. The CDR3 DNA reads TGTGCCAGCAGTGAAGTCGGTGGTAAGGGGGGCTACACCTTC. Protein product: CASSEVGGKGGYTF.

The chain has TRBV25-1 and TRBJ1-1; D is ambiguous. The CDR3 totals 11 residues. V was shortened by 2 bases and J by 8 bases, with 6 bases between the two germline ends. The germline CDR1 and CDR2 sequences are MGHDK and SYGVNS. For the CDR3, the DNA is TGTGCCAGCAGTGAACTAGCCGAAGCTTTCTTT. Translated, it gives CASSELAEAFF. Supplemented by reference TRBV25-1 and TRBJ1-1, the full variable domain reads EADIYQTPRYLVIGTGKKITLECSQTMGHDKMYWYQQDPGMELHLIHYSYGVNSTEKGDLSSESTVSRIRTEHFPLTLESARPSHTSQYLCASSELAEAFFGQGTRLTVV.

The gene calls are TRBV6-5 and TRBJ1-6, with D possibly matching TRBD1 (6 bases). The CDR3 runs to 15 residues. The germline V gene has CDR1 MNHEY and CDR2 SVGAGI. With 6 bases removed from V and 9 bases from J, the gap between germline ends came to 18 bases. The CDR3 region has the DNA TGTGCCAGCAGGCGGGGGCCCCAGGGAGCTTCACCCCTCCACTTT. Encoded protein: CASRRGPQGASPLHF.

V usage is TRBV2 and J usage is TRBJ2-2; D is unresolved. This CDR3 comprises 13 residues. Per germline, CDR1 SNHLY and CDR2 FYNNEI. The CDR3 DNA reads TGTGGTAGCATTATAAGGATCACCGGGGAGCTGTTTTTT. It translates to CGSIIRITGELFF. The complete variable domain, with remaining parts taken from reference TRBV2 and TRBJ2-2, reads EPEVTQTPSHQVTQMGQEVILRCVPISNHLYFYWYRQILGQKVEFLVSFYNNEISEKSEIFDDQFSVERPDGSNFTLKIRSTKLEDSAMYFCGSIIRITGELFFGEGSRLTVL.

V gene TRBV5-1 combines with J gene TRBJ2-2; D might be TRBD1 (6 bases). Trimming stripped 0 bases from V and 6 bases from J, with 12 bases between. The CDR3 is 15 amino acids. In germline, CDR1 is SGHRS, CDR2 YFSETQ. CDR3 residues: CASSLDSGDAGELFF. DNA for the CDR3: TGCGCCAGCAGCTTGGATTCAGGGGATGCCGGGGAGCTGTTTTTT.